The rows below give T cell receptor beta chains drawn from one sample of a study of T cell repertoires in cytomegalovirus infection. TCRdb recomputed calls from the reads with MiXCR, one row per CDR3 protein. The sample gives hundreds of thousands of distinct CDR3 sequences, about two fifths of which show up once; 43% is in the top ten. The antigens these receptors bind are not known. Sequenced material: cultured PBMCs, taken from culture after CMV antigen stimulation. All receptors derive from a human donor in good health (CMV status not recorded). Some clones in this sample may be carry-over from other donors' samples. Each CDR3 is given with its conserved first and last residue.

v_gene,CDR3aa
TRBV11-2,CASSLDLGLAGGPVNEQFF
TRBV20-1,CSASRDFGDEQFF
TRBV12-3/TRBV12-4,CASSLDGVSTGELFF
TRBV6-1,CASIHVEGSAYEQYF
TRBV20-1,CSASPGQLSYNEQFF
TRBV27,CASRFGGGLGYGYTF
TRBV5-4,CASSLYGRPPFSLHF
TRBV7-2,CASSLLAGNIQYF
TRBV6-1,CASSEGPLRTEAFF
TRBV27,CASSPRFRGHEQFF
TRBV7-2,CASSLVRLAGGNEQFF
TRBV28,CASTDRLAATHHTDTQYF
TRBV7-8,CASSPGAGLSYEQYF
TRBV4-2,CASSQEMSGNNSPLHF
TRBV4-3,CASSQVRLAGLSYEQYF
TRBV27,CASSLYGTQETQYF
TRBV5-6,CASSGGDSKNTEAFF
TRBV7-9,CASSSDIPANYGYTF
TRBV7-6,CASALDGSGANVLTF
TRBV5-1,CASQLGGDAYNEQFF
TRBV7-6,CASSSTGEGAQYF
TRBV7-2,CASSFYRGPEEKLFF
TRBV11-3,CASSYRPPGAGELFF
TRBV7-2,CASTGGSVFDTQYF
TRBV6-2/TRBV6-3,CASVPIAGPEAFF
TRBV5-1,CASSFGGIRTDTQYF
TRBV20-1,CSARATSGALIYNEQFF
TRBV7-2,CASSSQGPGGTDTQYF
TRBV28,CASRGRSETYYEQYF
TRBV25-1,CASSESGTFNEQFF
TRBV7-9,CASSPIGGHNEKLFF
TRBV6-2/TRBV6-3,CASSIVAGELFF
TRBV6-2/TRBV6-3,CASRGTGSSSYEQYF
TRBV6-5,CASSRRSDHTGELFF
TRBV10-3,CAISPQGAHEQFF
TRBV11-2,CASSSTPVVPYNEQFF
TRBV10-3,CASRNLNTEAFF
TRBV7-9,CASSPYRDRGSADTQYF
TRBV6-2/TRBV6-3,CASSPRGGNYGYTF
TRBV5-5,CASSPSGIRGDTEAFF
TRBV5-6,CASSLAALKNIQYF
TRBV6-2/TRBV6-3,CASSYNRRRNSPLHF
TRBV7-2,CASSLIGPTSDTQYF
TRBV7-2,CASSLRTADTDTQYF
TRBV11-2,CASSLAGGGTYEQYF
TRBV5-8,CASSSPGDSYGYTF
TRBV12-3/TRBV12-4,CASRAGGRIYEQYF
TRBV7-6,CASGTMNTGELFF
TRBV7-2,CASSLSGPVSYGYTF
TRBV11-3,CASSSLGGSGSGTGELFF
TRBV7-2,CASSLVQAREQFF
TRBV7-2,CASSSPGDSNQPQHF
TRBV6-5,CASSYFRTSGRGNEQFF
TRBV11-2,CASSVALRGGYGYTF
TRBV5-8,CASSVRPNTGELFF
TRBV20-1,CSARLWQGAREQFF
TRBV7-7,CASSKGQLETQYF